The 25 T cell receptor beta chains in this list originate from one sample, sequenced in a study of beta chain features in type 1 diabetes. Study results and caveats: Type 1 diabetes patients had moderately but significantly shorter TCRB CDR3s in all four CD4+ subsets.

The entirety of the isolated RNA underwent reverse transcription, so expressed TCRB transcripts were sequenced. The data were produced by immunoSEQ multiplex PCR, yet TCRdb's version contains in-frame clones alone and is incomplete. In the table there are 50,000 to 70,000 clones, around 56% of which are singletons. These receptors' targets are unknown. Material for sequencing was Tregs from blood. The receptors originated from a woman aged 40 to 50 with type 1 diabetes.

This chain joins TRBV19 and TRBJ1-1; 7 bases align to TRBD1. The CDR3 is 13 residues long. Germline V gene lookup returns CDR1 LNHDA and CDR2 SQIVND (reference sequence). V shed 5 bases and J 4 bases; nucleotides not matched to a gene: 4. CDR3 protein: CASSSDRTTEAFF. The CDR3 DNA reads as TGTGCCAGTAGTTCGGACAGGACCACTGAAGCTTTCTTT.

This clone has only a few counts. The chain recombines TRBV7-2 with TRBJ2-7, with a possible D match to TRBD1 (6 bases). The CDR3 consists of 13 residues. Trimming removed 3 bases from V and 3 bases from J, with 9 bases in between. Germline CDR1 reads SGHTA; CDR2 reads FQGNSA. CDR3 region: CASSFTQGYEQYF. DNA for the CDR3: TGTGCCAGCAGCTTCACACAGGGCTACGAGCAGTACTTC.

The CDR3 coding sequence is TGTGCCAGTAGTATTGACAGCGCCAATCAGCCCCAGCATTTT. Translation gives CASSIDSANQPQHF. This chain links TRBV19 with TRBJ1-5, with D perhaps TRBD1 (5 bases). Trimming pared 3 bases from V and 3 bases from J, leaving 9 bases between. This CDR3 spans 14 amino acids. Germline V CDR1 and CDR2: LNHDA, SQIVND (reference sequence).

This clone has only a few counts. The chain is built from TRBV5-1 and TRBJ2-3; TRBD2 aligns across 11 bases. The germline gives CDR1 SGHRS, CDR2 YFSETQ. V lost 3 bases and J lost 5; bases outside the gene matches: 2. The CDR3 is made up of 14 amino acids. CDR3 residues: CASSSGTSGDTQYF. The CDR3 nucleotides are TGCGCCAGCAGCTCGGGGACTAGCGGAGATACGCAGTATTTT.

CDR3 nucleotide sequence: TGTGCCATCAGAGGGGGACTAGCGGGAGATGAGCAGTTCTTC. Protein sequence: CAIRGGLAGDEQFF. The rearrangement uses TRBV10-3 and TRBJ2-1; 14 bases are a match to TRBD2. CDR3 length: 14 residues. The junction had 3 bases not matched to a gene; V was cut back by 6 bases and J by 8 bases. From germline, CDR1 is ENHRY and CDR2 SYGVKD.

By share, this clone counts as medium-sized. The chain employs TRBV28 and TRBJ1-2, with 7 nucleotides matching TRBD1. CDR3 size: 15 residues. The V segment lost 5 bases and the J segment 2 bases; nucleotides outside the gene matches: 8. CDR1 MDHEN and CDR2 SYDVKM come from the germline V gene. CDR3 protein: CASSPPPTGNYGYTF. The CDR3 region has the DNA TGTGCCAGCAGTCCTCCGCCGACAGGGAACTATGGCTACACCTTC.

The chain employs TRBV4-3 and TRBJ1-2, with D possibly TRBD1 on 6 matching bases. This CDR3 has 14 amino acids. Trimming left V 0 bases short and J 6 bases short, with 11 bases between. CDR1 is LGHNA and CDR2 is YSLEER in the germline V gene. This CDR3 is CASSQDTGRDGYTF. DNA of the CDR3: TGCGCCAGCAGCCAAGACACAGGGAGAGATGGCTACACCTTC.

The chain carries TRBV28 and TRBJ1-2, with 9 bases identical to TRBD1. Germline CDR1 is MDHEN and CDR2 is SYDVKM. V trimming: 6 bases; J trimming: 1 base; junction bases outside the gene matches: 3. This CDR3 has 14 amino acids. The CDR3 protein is CASRGQGLNYGYTF. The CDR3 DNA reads TGTGCCAGCAGGGGACAGGGTCTTAACTATGGCTACACCTTC.

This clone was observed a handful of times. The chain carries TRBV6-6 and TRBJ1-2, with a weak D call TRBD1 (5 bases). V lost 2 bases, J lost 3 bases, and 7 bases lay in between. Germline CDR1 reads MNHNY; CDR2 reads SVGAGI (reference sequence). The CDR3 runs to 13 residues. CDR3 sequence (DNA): TGTGCCAGCAGTTACGGGGGGGACTATGGCTACACCTTC. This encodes CASSYGGDYGYTF.

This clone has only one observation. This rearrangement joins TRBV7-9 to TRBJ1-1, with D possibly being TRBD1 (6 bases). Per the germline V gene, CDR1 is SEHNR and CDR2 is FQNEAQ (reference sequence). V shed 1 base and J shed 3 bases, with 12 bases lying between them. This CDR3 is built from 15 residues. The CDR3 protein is CASSLEGVGDTEAFF. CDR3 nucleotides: TGTGCCAGCAGCTTAGAGGGGGTAGGGGACACTGAAGCTTTCTTT. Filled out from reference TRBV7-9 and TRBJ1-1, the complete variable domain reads DTGVSQNPRHKITKRGQNVTFRCDPISEHNRLYWYRQTLGQGPEFLTYFQNEAQLEKSRLLSDRFSAERPKGSFSTLEIQRTEQGDSAMYLCASSLEGVGDTEAFFGQGTRLTVV.

The chain's CDR3 is CASSTGSTSGSPSQFF. For the CDR3, the DNA is TGCGCCAGCTCCACCGGATCCACTAGCGGGAGCCCTAGCCAATTCTTC. V usage is TRBV5-1 and J usage is TRBJ2-1; 11 nucleotides match TRBD2. CDR1 and CDR2 from the germline V gene are SGHRS and YFSETQ. V trimming: 7 bases; J trimming: 16 bases; junction bases outside the gene matches: 22. The CDR3 contains 16 residues.

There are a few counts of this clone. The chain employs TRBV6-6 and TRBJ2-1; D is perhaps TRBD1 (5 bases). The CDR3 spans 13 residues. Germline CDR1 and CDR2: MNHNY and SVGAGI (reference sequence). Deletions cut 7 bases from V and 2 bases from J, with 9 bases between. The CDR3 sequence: CASNLRAYNEQFF. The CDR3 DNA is TGTGCCAGCAATCTCAGGGCCTACAATGAGCAGTTCTTC.

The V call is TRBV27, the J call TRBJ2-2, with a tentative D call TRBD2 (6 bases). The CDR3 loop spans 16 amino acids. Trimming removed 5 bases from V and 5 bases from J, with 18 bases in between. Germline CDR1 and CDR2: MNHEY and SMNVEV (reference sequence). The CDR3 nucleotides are TGTGCCAGCAGTCCCCGGCAAGGGAGGAGGACCGGGGAGCTGTTTTTT. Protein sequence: CASSPRQGRRTGELFF.

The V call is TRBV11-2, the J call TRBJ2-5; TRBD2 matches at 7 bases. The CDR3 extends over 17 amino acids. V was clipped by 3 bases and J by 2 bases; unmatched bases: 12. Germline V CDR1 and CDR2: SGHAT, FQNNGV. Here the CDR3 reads CASSFKSAGALQETQYF. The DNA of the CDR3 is TGTGCCAGCAGCTTCAAGAGTGCGGGAGCCTTACAAGAGACCCAGTACTTC.

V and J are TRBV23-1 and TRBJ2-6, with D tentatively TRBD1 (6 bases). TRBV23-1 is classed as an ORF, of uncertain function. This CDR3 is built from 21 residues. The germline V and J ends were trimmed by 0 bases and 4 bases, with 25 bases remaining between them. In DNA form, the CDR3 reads TGCGCCAGCAGTCAATCTCCAGGCCCGGAGGCAGGGGCCTCAGGGGCCAACGTCCTGACTTTC. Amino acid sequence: CASSQSPGPEAGASGANVLTF.

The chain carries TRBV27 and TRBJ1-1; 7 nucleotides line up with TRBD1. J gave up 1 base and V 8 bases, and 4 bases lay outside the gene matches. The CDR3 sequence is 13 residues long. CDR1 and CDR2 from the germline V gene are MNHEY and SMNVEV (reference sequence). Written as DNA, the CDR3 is TGTGCCAGCCTCCGACAGGGGAACACTGAAGCTTTCTTT. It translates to CASLRQGNTEAFF.

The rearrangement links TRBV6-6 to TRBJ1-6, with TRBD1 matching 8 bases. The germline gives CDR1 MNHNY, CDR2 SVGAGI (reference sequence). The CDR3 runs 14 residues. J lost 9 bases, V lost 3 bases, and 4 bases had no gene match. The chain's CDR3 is CASSYSGGSSPLHF. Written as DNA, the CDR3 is TGTGCCAGCAGTTATTCAGGGGGCAGTTCACCCCTCCACTTT.

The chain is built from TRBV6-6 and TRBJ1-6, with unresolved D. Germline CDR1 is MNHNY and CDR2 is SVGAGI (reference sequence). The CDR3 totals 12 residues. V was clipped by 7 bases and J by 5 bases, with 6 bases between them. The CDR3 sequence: CASIGDNSPLHF. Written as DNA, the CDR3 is TGTGCCAGCATCGGGGATAATTCACCCCTCCACTTT.

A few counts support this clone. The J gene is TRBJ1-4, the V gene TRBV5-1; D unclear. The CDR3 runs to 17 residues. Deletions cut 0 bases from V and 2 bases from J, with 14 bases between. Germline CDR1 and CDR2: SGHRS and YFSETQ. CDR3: CASSLDGTTFTNEKLFF. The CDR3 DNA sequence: TGCGCCAGCAGCTTGGATGGCACAACCTTTACTAATGAAAAACTGTTTTTT.

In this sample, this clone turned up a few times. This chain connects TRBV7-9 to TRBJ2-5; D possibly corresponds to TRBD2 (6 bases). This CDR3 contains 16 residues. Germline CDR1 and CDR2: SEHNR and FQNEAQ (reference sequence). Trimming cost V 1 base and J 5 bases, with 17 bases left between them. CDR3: CASSLGGGLSGETQYF. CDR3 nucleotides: TGTGCCAGCAGCTTAGGGGGCGGACTATCCGGGGAGACCCAGTACTTC.

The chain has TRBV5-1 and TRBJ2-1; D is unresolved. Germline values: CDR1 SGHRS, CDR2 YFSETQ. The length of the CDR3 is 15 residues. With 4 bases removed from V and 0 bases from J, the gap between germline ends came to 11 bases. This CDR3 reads CASSLVAVSYNEQFF. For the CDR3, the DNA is TGCGCCAGCAGCCTGGTGGCCGTCTCCTACAATGAGCAGTTCTTC.

The CDR3 loop reads CASSLVAGGPVGELFF. CDR3 in DNA: TGCGCCAGCAGCTTGGTGGCGGGAGGGCCCGTCGGGGAGCTGTTTTTT. The chain joins TRBV5-1 to TRBJ2-2; TRBD2 agrees at 9 bases. The ends lost 0 bases at V and 7 bases at J; junction bases unmatched: 7. Germline V lookup: CDR1 SGHRS, CDR2 YFSETQ. This CDR3 spans 16 amino acids.

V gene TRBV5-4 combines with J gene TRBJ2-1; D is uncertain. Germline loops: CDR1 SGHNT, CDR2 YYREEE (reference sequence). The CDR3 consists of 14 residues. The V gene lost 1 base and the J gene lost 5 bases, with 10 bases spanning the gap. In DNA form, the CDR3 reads TGTGCCAGCAGCTTGAAAGTGCTAGACAATGAGCAGTTCTTC. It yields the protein CASSLKVLDNEQFF.

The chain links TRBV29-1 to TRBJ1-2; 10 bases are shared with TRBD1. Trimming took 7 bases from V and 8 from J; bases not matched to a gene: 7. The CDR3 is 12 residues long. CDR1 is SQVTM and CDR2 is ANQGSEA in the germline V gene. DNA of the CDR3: TGCAGCGCTGGTGACAGGGGGCAGGGCTACACCTTC. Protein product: CSAGDRGQGYTF.

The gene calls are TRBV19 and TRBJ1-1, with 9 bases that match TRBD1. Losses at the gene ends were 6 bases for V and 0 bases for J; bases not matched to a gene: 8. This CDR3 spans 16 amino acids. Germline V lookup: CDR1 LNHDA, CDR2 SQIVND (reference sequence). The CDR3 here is CASRITGGLVNTEAFF. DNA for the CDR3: TGTGCCAGTAGGATCACAGGGGGCCTAGTGAACACTGAAGCTTTCTTT.